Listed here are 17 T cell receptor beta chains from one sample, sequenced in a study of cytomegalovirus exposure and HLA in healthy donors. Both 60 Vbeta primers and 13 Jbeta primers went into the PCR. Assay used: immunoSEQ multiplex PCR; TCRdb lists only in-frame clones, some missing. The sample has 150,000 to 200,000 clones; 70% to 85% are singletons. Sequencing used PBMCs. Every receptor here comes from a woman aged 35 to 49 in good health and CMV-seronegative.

The CDR3, as DNA: TGCAGCGTCGCCCGGGGGGGCGCGAACACTGAAGCTTTCTTT. Its protein is CSVARGGANTEAFF. This chain connects TRBV29-1 to TRBJ1-1, with D tentatively TRBD1 (6 bases). V was shortened by 6 bases and J by 1 base, with 15 bases between the two germline ends. This CDR3 comprises 14 residues. The V gene's germline CDR1 is SQVTM and CDR2 ANQGSEA.

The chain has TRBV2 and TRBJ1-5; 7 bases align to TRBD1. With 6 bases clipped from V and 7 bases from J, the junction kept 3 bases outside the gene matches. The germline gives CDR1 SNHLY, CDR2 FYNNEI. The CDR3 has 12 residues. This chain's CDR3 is CASRQGPQPQHF. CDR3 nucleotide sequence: TGTGCCAGCAGACAGGGGCCCCAGCCCCAGCATTTT.

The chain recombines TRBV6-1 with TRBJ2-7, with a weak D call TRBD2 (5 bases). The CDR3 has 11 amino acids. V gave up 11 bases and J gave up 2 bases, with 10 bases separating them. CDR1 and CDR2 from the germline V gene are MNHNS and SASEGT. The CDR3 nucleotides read TGTGCCGCGTGGGGAGCCTACGAGCAGTACTTC. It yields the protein CAAWGAYEQYF.

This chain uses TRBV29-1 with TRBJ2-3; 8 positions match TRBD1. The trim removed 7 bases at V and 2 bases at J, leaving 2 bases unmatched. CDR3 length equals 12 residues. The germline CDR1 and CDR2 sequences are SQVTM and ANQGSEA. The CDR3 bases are TGCAGCGCGGACAGGGACACAGATACGCAGTATTTT. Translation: CSADRDTDTQYF.

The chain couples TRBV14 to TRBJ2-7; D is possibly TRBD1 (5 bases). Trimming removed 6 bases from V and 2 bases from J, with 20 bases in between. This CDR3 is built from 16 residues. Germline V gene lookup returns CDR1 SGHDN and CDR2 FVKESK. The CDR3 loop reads CASSLANGAKPYEQYF. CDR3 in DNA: TGTGCCAGCAGTCTTGCGAATGGGGCAAAACCCTACGAGCAGTACTTC.

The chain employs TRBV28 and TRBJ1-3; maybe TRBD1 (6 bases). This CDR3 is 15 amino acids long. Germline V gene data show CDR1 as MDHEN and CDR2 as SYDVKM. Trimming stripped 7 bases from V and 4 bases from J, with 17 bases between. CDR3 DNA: TGTGCCAGCAAAGAGGGGGTTGGAACGGGAAACACCATATATTTT. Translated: CASKEGVGTGNTIYF.

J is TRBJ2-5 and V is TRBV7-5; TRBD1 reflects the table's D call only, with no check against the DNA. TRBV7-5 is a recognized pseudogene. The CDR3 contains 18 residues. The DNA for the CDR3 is TGTGCCAGAAGCTTAAATCTTAAGCTTACGACAGGTATAGAGACCCAGTACTTC. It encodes CARSLNLKLTTGIETQYF.

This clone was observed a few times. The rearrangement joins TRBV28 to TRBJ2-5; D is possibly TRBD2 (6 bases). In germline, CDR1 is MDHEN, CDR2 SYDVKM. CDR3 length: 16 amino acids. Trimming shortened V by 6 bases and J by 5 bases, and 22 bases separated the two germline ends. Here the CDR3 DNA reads TGTGCCAGCAGCCCAAACGGGACTCCCGTTGGGGAGACCCAGTACTTC. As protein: CASSPNGTPVGETQYF.

The CDR3 here is CASSLEGDRVAIQYF. CDR3 nucleotides: TGTGCCAGCAGCTTAGAAGGGGACAGGGTGGCCATTCAGTACTTC. The chain is built from TRBV7-2 and TRBJ2-4; 9 nucleotides align to TRBD1. J gave up 9 bases and V 1 base, and 7 bases lay outside the gene matches. The length of the CDR3 is 15 residues. Germline CDR1 reads SGHTA; CDR2 reads FQGNSA.

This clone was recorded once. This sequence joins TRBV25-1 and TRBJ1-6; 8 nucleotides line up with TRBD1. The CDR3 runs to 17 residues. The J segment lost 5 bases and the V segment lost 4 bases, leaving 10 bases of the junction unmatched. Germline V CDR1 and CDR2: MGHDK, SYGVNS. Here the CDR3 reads CASSGARGQVNNSPLHF. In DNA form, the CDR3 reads TGTGCCAGCAGTGGGGCCAGGGGGCAAGTTAATAATTCACCCCTCCACTTT.

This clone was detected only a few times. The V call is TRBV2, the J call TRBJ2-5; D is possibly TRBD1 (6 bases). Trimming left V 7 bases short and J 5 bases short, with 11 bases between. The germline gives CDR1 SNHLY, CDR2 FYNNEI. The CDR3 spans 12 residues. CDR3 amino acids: CASTTGWETQYF. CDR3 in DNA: TGTGCCAGCACGACAGGTTGGGAGACCCAGTACTTC.

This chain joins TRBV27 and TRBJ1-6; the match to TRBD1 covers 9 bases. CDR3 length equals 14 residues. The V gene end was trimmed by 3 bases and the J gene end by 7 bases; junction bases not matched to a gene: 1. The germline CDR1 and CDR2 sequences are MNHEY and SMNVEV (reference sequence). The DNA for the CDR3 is TGTGCCAGCAGTTTGGGACAGGGCAATTCACCCCTCCACTTT. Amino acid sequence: CASSLGQGNSPLHF.

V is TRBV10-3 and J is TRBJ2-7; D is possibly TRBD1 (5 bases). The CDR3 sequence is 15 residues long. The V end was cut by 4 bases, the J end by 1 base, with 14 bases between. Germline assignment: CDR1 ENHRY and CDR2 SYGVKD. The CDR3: CAISVGQGASYEQYF. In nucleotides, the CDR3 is TGTGCCATCAGTGTAGGCCAGGGCGCGTCCTACGAGCAGTACTTC.

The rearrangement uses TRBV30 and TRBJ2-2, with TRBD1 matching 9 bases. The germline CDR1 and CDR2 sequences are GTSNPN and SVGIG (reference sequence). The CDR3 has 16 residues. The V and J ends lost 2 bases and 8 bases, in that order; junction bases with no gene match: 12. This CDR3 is CAWSKGQGNNFGELFF. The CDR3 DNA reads TGTGCCTGGAGTAAGGGACAGGGAAATAATTTTGGGGAGCTGTTTTTT.

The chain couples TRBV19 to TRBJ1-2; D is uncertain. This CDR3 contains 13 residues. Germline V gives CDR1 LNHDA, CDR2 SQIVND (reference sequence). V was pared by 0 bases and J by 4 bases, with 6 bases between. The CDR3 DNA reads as TGTGCCAGTAGTATAGATAGCAGCTATGGCTACACCTTC. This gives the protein CASSIDSSYGYTF.

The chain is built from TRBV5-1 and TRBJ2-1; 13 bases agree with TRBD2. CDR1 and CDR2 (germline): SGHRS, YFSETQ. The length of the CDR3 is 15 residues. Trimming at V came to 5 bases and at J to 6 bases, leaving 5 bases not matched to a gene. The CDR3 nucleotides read TGCGCCAGCAGACCCACTAGCGGGGGGGCCAATGAGCAGTTCTTC. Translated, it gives CASRPTSGGANEQFF.

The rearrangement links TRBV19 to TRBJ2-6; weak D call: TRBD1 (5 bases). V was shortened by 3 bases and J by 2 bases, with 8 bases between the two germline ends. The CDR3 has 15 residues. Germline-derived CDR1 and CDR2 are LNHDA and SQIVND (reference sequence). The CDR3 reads CASSMAGPGANVLTF. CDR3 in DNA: TGTGCCAGTAGTATGGCAGGGCCTGGGGCCAACGTCCTGACTTTC. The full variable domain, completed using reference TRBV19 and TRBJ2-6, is DGGITQSPKYLFRKEGQNVTLSCEQNLNHDAMYWYRQDPGQGLRLIYYSQIVNDFQKGDIAEGYSVSREKKESFPLTVTSAQKNPTAFYLCASSMAGPGANVLTFGAGSRLTVL.